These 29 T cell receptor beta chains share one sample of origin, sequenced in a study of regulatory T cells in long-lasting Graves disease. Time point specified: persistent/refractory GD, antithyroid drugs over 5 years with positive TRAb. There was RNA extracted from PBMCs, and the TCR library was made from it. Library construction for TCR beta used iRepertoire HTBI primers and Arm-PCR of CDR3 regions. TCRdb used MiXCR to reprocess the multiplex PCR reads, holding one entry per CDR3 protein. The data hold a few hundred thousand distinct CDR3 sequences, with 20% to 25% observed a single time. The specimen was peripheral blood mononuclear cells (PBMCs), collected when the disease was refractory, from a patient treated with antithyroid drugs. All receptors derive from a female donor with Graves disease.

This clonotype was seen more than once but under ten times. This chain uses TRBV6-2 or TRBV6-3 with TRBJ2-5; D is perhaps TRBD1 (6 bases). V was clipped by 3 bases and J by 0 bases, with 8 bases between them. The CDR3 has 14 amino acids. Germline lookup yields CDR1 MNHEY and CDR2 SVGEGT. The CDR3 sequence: CASSYWDNQETQYF. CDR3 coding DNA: TGTGCCAGCAGTTATTGGGACAACCAAGAGACCCAGTACTTC.

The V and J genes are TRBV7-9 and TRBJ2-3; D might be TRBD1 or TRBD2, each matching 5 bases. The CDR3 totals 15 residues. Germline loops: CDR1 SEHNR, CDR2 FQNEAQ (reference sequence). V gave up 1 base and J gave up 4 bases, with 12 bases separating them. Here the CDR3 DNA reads TGTGCCAGCAGCTTAGGTGGGGGTTCCGCAGATACGCAGTATTTT. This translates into CASSLGGGSADTQYF.

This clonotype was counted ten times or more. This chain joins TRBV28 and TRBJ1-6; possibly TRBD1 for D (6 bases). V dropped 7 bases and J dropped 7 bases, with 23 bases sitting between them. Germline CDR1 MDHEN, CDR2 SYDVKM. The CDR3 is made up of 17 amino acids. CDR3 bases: TGTGCCAGCACCACACTCTCAGGAACAGGGTACAATTCACCCCTCCACTTT. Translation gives CASTTLSGTGYNSPLHF.

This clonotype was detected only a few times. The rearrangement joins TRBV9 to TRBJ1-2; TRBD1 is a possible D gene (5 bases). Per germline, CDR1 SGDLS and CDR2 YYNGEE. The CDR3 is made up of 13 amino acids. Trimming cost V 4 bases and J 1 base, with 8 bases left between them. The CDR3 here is CASSLRVNYGYTF. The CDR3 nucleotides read TGTGCCAGCAGCCTCAGGGTTAACTATGGCTACACCTTC. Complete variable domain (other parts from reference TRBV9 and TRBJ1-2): DSGVTQTPKHLITATGQRVTLRCSPRSGDLSVYWYQQSLDQGLQFLIQYYNGEERAKGNILERFSAQQFPDLHSELNLSSLELGDSALYFCASSLRVNYGYTFGSGTRLTVV.

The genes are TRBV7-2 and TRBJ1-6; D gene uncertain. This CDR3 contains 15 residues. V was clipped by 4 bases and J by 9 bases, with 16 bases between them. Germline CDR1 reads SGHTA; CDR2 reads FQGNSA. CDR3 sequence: CASSSLSFTASPLHF. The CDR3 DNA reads TGTGCCAGCAGCTCCCTTTCTTTTACAGCTTCACCCCTCCACTTT. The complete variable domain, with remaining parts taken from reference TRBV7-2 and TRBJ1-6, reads GAGVSQSPSNKVTEKGKDVELRCDPISGHTALYWYRQSLGQGLEFLIYFQGNSAPDKSGLPSDRFSAERTGGSVSTLTIQRTQQEDSAVYLCASSSLSFTASPLHFGNGTRLTVT.

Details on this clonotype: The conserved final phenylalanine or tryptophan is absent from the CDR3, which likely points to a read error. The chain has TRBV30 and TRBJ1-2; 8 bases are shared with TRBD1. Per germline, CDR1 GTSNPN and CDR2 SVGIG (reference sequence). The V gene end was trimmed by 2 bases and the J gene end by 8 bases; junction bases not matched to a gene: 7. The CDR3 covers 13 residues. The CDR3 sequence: CAWSYTRGQGYTL. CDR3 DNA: TGTGCCTGGAGTTATACCAGGGGGCAAGGCTACACCCTC.

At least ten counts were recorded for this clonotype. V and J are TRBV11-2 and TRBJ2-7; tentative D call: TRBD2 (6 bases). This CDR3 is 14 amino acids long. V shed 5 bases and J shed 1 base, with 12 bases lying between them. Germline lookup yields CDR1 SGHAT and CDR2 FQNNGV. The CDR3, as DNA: TGTGCCAGCAGCCCCATCGGGGGATCCTACGAGCAGTACTTC. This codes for CASSPIGGSYEQYF.

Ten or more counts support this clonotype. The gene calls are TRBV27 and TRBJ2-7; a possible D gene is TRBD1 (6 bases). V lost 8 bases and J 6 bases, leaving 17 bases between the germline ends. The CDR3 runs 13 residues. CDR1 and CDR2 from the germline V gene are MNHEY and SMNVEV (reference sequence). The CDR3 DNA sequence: TGTGCCAGCGTCGGCGGAGGCAGGGGCGAGCAGTACTTC. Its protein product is CASVGGGRGEQYF.

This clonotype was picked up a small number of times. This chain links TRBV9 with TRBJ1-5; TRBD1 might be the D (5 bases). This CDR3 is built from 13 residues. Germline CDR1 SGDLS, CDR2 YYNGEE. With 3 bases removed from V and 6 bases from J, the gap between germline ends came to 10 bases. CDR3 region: CASSESGAQPQHF. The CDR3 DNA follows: TGTGCCAGCAGCGAGTCCGGGGCTCAGCCCCAGCATTTT. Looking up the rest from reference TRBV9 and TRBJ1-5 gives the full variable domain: DSGVTQTPKHLITATGQRVTLRCSPRSGDLSVYWYQQSLDQGLQFLIQYYNGEERAKGNILERFSAQQFPDLHSELNLSSLELGDSALYFCASSESGAQPQHFGDGTRLSIL.

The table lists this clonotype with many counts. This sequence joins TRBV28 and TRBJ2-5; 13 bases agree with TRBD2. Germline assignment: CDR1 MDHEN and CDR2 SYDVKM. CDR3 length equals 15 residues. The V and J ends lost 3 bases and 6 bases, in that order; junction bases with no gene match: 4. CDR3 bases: TGTGCCAGCAGTTTGTCGACTAGCGGGAGGCAGACCCAGTACTTC. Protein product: CASSLSTSGRQTQYF.

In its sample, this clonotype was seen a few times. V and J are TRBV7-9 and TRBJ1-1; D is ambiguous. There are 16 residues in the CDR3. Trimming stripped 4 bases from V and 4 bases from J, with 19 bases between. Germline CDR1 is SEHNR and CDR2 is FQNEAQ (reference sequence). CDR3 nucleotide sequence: TGTGCCAGCAGCTCCCGAGCGGTAACTAGCGTCACTGAAGCTTTCTTT. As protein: CASSSRAVTSVTEAFF.

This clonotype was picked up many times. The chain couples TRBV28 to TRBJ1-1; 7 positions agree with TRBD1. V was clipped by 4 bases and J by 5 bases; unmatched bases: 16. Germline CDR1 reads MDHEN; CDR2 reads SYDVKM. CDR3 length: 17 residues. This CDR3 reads CASSWSGTVGVRTEAFF. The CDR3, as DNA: TGTGCCAGCAGTTGGTCCGGGACAGTAGGAGTAAGGACTGAAGCTTTCTTT.

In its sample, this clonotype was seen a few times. CDR3 DNA: TGTGCCAGCAGCAAACAGGGGGTGAGGGAAAAACTGTTTTTT. It is translated as CASSKQGVREKLFF. V gene TRBV28 combines with J gene TRBJ1-4, with 8 bases matching TRBD1. V lost 6 bases to trimming and J lost 8 bases; unmatched junction nucleotides: 8. This CDR3 contains 14 residues. CDR1 is MDHEN and CDR2 is SYDVKM in the germline V gene.

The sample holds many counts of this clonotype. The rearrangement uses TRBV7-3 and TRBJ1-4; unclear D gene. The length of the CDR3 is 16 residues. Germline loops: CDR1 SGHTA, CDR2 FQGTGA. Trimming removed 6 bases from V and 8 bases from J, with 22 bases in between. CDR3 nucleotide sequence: TGTGCCAGCAGGGACCTACGATTCGGGTTGAGAGAAAAACTGTTTTTT. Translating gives CASRDLRFGLREKLFF. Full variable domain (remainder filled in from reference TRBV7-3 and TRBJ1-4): GAGVSQTPSNKVTEKGKYVELRCDPISGHTALYWYRQSLGQGPEFLIYFQGTGAADDSGLPNDRFFAVRPEGSVSTLKIQRTERGDSAVYLCASRDLRFGLREKLFFGSGTQLSVL.

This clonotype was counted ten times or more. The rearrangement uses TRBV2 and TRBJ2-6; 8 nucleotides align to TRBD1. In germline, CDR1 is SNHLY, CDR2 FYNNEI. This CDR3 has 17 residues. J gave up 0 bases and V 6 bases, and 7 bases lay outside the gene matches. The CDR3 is CASSPGTGVSGANVLTF. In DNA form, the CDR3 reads TGTGCCAGCAGCCCCGGGACAGGCGTCTCTGGGGCCAACGTCCTGACTTTC.

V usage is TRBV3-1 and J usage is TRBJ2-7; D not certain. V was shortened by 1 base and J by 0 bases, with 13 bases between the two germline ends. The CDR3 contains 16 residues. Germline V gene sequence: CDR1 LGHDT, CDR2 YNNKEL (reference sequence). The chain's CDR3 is CASSQGGPSNSYEQYF. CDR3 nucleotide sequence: TGTGCCAGCAGCCAAGGCGGCCCTTCGAACTCCTACGAGCAGTACTTC.

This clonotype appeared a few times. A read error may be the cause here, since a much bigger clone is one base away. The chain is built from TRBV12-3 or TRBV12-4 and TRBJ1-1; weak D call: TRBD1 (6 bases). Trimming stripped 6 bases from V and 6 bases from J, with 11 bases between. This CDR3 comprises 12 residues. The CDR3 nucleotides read TGTGCCAGCAGAGGACAGTCCGCTGAAGCTTTCTTT. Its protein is CASRGQSAEAFF.

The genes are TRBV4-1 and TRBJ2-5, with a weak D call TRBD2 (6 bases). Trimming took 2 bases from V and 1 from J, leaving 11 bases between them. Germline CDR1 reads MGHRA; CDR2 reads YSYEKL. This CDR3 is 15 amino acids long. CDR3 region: CASSQLVSGQETQYF. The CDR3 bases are TGCGCCAGCAGCCAACTGGTTAGCGGCCAAGAGACCCAGTACTTC.

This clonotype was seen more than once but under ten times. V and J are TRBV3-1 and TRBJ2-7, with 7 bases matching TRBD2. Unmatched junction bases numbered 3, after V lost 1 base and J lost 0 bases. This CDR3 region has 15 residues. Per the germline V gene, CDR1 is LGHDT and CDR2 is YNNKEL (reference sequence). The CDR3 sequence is CASSQGLAASYEQYF. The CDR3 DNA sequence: TGTGCCAGCAGCCAAGGTCTAGCGGCCTCCTACGAGCAGTACTTC.

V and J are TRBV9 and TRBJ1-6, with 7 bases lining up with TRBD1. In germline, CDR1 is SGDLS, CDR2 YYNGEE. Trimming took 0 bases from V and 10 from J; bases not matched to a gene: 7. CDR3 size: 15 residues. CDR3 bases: TGTGCCAGCAGCGTAGATTGGGACAGAGAGTCACCCCTCCACTTT. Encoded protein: CASSVDWDRESPLHF.

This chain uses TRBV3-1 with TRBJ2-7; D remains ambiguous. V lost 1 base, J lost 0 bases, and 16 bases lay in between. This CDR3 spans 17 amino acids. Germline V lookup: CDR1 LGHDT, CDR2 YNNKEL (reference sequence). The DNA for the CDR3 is TGTGCCAGCAGCCAAGCAGGCAGGTACCCGAGCTCCTACGAGCAGTACTTC. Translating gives CASSQAGRYPSSYEQYF.

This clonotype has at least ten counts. CDR3 loop: CASSLGLNSPLHF. CDR3 nucleotides: TGTGCCAGCAGCTTAGGACTCAATTCACCCCTCCACTTT. V gene TRBV7-2 combines with J gene TRBJ1-6; no clear D. This CDR3 comprises 13 residues. V gave up 1 base and J gave up 7 bases, with 5 bases separating them. Germline V gene data show CDR1 as SGHTA and CDR2 as FQGNSA.

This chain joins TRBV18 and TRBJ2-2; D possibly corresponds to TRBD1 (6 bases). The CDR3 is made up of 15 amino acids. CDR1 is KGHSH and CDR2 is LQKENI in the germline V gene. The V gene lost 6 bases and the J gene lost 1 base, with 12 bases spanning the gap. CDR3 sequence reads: CASSPGQQNTGELFF. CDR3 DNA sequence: TGTGCCAGCTCTCCGGGACAACAGAACACCGGGGAGCTGTTTTTT.

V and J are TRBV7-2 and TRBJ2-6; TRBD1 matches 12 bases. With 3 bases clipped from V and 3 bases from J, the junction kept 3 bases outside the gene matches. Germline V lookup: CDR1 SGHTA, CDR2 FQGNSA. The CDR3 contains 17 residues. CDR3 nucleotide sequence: TGTGCCAGCAGCTTGGGACAGGGGGCACATGGGGCCAACGTCCTGACTTTC. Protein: CASSLGQGAHGANVLTF.

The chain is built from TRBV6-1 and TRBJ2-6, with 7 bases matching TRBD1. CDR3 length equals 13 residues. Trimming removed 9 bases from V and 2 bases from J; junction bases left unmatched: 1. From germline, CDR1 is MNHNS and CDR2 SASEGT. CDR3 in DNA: TGTGCCAGTCAGGGGGCTGGGGCCAACGTCCTGACTTTC. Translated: CASQGAGANVLTF.

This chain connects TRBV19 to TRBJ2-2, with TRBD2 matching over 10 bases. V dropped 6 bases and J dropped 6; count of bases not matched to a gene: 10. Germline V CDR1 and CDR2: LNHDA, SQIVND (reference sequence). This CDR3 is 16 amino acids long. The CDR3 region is CASSNQAGGPPGELFF. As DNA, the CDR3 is TGTGCCAGTAGCAATCAAGCGGGAGGGCCTCCCGGGGAGCTGTTTTTT.

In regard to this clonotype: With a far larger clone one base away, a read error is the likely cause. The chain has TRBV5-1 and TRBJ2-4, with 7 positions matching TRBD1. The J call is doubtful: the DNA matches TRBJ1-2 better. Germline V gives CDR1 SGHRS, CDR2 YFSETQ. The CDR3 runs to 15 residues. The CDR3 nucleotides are TGCGCCAGCAGCAGGACAGGACAGTCTAGCCCTACCTACACCTTC. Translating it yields CASSRTGQSSPTYTF.

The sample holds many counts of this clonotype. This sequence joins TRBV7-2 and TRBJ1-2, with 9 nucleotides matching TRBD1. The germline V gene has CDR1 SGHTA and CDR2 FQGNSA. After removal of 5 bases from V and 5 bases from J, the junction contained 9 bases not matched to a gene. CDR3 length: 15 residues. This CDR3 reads CASSKRTGEIYGYTF. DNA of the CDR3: TGTGCCAGCAGCAAAAGGACAGGGGAAATATATGGCTACACCTTC.

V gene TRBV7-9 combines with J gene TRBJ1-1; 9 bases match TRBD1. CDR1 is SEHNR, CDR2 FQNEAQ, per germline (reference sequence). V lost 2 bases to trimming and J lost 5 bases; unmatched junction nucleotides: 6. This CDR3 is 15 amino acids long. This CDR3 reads CASSLIQDRGTEAFF. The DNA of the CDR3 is TGTGCCAGCAGCTTAATACAGGACAGGGGTACTGAAGCTTTCTTT.